This T cell receptor (beta chain) was sequenced during a study of low-dose radiotherapy and immunotherapy resistance in tumors. Time point noted: after trial treatment. The sample's treatment: LDRT plus nivolumab, ipilimumab, low-dose cyclophosphamide and aspirin (RACIN trial). The CDR3 consists of 12 residues. The ends were cut back, 6 bases at V and 9 bases at J, with 12 bases in the middle. TRAV- and TRBV-specific primers, spanning alpha and beta chains, primed first-strand cDNA. TCRs were amplified for approximately 21 PCR cycles with a constant-region primer and V-primer adapter. From the reads, TCRdb called clonotypes with MiXCR, one entry per CDR3 protein. The sample records about 58,000 distinct CDR3 sequences, 20% to 25% being singletons. This clonotype was found many times.

The chain carries TRBV12-3 or TRBV12-4 and TRBJ1-3; D not resolved. This TCR derives from a male donor with prostate cancer. This material consisted of PBMCs, taken after low-dose radiotherapy plus immunotherapy. The CDR3 DNA reads TGTGCCAGCAGCGCCGCCCGGGGCACCATATATTTT. Amino acids: CASSAARGTIYF.